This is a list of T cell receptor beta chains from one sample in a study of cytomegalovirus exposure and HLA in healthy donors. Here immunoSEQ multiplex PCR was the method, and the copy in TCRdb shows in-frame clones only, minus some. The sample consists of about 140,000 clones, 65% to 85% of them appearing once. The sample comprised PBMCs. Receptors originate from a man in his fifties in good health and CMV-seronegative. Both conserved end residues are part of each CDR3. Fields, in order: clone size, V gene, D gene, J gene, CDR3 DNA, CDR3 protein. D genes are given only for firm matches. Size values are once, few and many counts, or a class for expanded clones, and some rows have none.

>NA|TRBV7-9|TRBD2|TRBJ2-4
TGTGCCAGCAGCTTAGAGGGGCGGGGGGGGTACAAAAACATTCAGTACTTC
CASSLEGRGGYKNIQYF
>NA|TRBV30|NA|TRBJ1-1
TGTGCCTGGAGTAGATCACAGAACACTGAAGCTTTCTTT
CAWSRSQNTEAFF
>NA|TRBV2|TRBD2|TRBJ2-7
TGTGCCAGCACCGGGGTTAGCGGGAGGAACGAGCAGTACTTC
CASTGVSGRNEQYF
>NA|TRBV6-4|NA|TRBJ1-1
TGTGCCAGCAGCGCCAGCCGACCGAGGGTCCCTTTGAGGCGGTACACTGAAGCTTTCTTT
CASSASRPRVPLRRYTEAFF
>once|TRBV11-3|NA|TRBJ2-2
TGTGCCAGCGATACAGGATACACCGGGGAGCTGTTTTTT
CASDTGYTGELFF
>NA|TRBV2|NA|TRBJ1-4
TGTGCCAGCAGCCGTCAATCGGGGGAAAAACTGTTTTTT
CASSRQSGEKLFF
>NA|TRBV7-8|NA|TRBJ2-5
TGTGCCAGCAGCTTCGGGGGCGGGGGAGAGACCCAGTACTTC
CASSFGGGGETQYF
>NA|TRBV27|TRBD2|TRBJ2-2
TGTGCCAGCTTTTTTATAGGGATCGGGGGGGGACCGAACACCGGGGAGCTGTTTTTT
CASFFIGIGGGPNTGELFF
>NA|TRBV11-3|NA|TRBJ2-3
TGTGCCAGCAGCTTAGGACGACACCCGAGCACAGATACGCAGTATTTT
CASSLGRHPSTDTQYF
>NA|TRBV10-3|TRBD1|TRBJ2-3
TGTGCCACCTCACAGGGGGCGGGAGATACGCAGTATTTT
CATSQGAGDTQYF
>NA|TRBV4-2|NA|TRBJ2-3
TGTGCCAGCAGCCAAGATTCTAAGGGCGGGAAGGTAATTTCAGATACGCAGTATTTT
CASSQDSKGGKVISDTQYF
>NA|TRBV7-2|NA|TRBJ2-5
TGTGCCAGCAGCGACCGGAAATGGGGCTCCGTAGACCAAGAGACCCAGTACTTC
CASSDRKWGSVDQETQYF
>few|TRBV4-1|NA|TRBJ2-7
TGCGCCAGCAGCCAAGAACAGTTCTCCTACGAGCAGTACTTC
CASSQEQFSYEQYF
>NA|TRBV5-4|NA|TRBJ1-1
TGTGCCAGCAGCTGGGACGGGGGTAGCACTGAAGCTTTCTTT
CASSWDGGSTEAFF
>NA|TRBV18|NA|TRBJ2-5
TGTGCCAGCTCGCCTTCAGGGGAGACCCAGTACTTC
CASSPSGETQYF
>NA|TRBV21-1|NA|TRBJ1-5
TGTGCCAGCAGCAAACCGCGCTTGGACAGCCCCCCGCCCCAGCATTTT
CASSKPRLDSPPPQHF
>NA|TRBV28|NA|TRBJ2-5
TGTGCCAGCAGTTTATCCGCGGGTCAAGAGACCCAGTACTTC
CASSLSAGQETQYF
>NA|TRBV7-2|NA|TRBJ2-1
TGTGCCAGCAGCTTAGCTGTAGGCAGGTACGAGCAGTTCTTC
CASSLAVGRYEQFF
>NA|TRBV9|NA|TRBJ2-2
TGTGCCAGCAGCGTAAGGGGGAGAGGGACCGGGGAGCTGTTTTTT
CASSVRGRGTGELFF
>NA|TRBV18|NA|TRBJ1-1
TGTGCCAGCTCACCAAATATCGGGTCCCAGACGAACACTGAAGCTTTCTTT
CASSPNIGSQTNTEAFF
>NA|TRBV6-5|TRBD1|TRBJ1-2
TGTGCCAGCAGCCCGAGACAGGGAAGTCTCTATGGCTACACCTTC
CASSPRQGSLYGYTF
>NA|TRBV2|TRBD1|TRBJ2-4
TGTGCCAGCAGTCAAGATAGACAGGGGGGAAACATTCAGTACTTC
CASSQDRQGGNIQYF
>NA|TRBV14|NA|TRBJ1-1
TGTGCCAGCAGTGTAGGGCGGGGGAAGCGAAACACTGAAGCTTTCTTT
CASSVGRGKRNTEAFF
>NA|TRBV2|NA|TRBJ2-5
TGTGCCAGCACCCAGGGTGGGTGGCAAGAGACCCAGTACTTC
CASTQGGWQETQYF
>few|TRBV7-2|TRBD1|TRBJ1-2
TGTGCCAGCAGCTCCTGGACAGGAAACTATGGCTACACCTTC
CASSSWTGNYGYTF
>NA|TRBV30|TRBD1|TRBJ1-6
TGTGCCTGGAGGGGCAGGGGGCGCGGCATTTCACCCCTCCACTTT
CAWRGRGRGISPLHF
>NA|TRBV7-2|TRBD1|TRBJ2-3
TGTGCCAGCAGCTTAAGTTGGGGACAGGGTGAGAAAGATACGCAGTATTTT
CASSLSWGQGEKDTQYF
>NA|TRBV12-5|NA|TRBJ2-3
TGTGCTAGTGGTTTGGGAGGCACAGATACGCAGTATTTT
CASGLGGTDTQYF
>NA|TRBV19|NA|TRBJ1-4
TGTGCCAGTAGTATGACTCCTCCAGAAAAACTGTTTTTT
CASSMTPPEKLFF
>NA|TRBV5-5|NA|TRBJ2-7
TGTGCCAGCAGCTACCGCACAGGGCTATCCTACGAGCAGTACTTC
CASSYRTGLSYEQYF
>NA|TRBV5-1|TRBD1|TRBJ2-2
TGCGCCAGCAGCGAGAGGACAGGGAACACCGGGGAGCTGTTTTTT
CASSERTGNTGELFF
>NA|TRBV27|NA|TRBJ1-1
TGTGCCAGCACACCCACCGGGGTTCGCACTGAAGCTTTCTTT
CASTPTGVRTEAFF
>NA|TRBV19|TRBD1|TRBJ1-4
TGTGCCAGTAGTACGCCACAGGGGATGGGGTATGAAAAACTGTTTTTT
CASSTPQGMGYEKLFF
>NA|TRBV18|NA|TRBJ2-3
TGTGCCAGCTCACCACCGGGACTCGAAATAAATACGCAGTATTTT
CASSPPGLEINTQYF
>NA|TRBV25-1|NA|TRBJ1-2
TGTGCCAGCAGTGAATTCGGCAGGGCGGACTATGGCTACACCTTC
CASSEFGRADYGYTF
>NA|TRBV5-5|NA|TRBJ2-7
TGTGCCAGCAGCTTGGGTTATAACTCCTACGAGCAGTACTTC
CASSLGYNSYEQYF
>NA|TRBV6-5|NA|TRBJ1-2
TGTGCCAGCAGTTACTTGGAGGGCGCAACGAACTATGGCTACACCTTC
CASSYLEGATNYGYTF
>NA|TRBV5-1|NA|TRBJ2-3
TGCGCCAGCAGCCCAAGGGACTCTCAAACAGATACGCAGTATTTT
CASSPRDSQTDTQYF
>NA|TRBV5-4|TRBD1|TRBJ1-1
TGTGCCAGCAGCTTGCCCCGGGACAGTGGCACTGAAGCTTTCTTT
CASSLPRDSGTEAFF
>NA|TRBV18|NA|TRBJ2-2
TGTGCCAGCTCACCGTCAGCGTTGTACGACACCGGGGAGCTGTTTTTT
CASSPSALYDTGELFF
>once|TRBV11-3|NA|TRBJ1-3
TGTGCCAGCAGCCCCCGGGACTCTGGAAACACCATATATTTT
CASSPRDSGNTIYF
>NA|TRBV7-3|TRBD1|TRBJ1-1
TGTGCCAGCAGCCCGGACAGGGACACTGAAGCTTTCTTT
CASSPDRDTEAFF
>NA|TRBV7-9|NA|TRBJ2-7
TGTGCCAGCAGCTCCGCCAGGGTTATCCATGAGCAGTACTTC
CASSSARVIHEQYF
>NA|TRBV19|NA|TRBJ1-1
TGTGCCACCATAGCCCGGAGGGGGGGTAGCACTGAAGCTTTCTTT
CATIARRGGSTEAFF
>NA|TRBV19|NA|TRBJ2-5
TGTGCCAGTAGTCTCTCTGCAGGGGTCCCCCAATATACGAACCAAGAGACCCAGTACTTC
CASSLSAGVPQYTNQETQYF
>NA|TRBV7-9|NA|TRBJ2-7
TGTGCCAGCAGCTTAAGTTTGTCTACCTACGAGCAGTACTTC
CASSLSLSTYEQYF
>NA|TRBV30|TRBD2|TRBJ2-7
TGTGCCTGGAGACTTAGCGGGGGGAGCTCCTACGAGCAGTACTTC
CAWRLSGGSSYEQYF
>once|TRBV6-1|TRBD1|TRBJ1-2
TGTGCCAGCAATTTCCCGGGACAGGGCAACTATGGCTACACCTTC
CASNFPGQGNYGYTF